These 22 T cell receptor beta chains were sequenced from one sample in a study of cytomegalovirus exposure and HLA in healthy donors. PCR amplification relied on 60 Vbeta primers (plus 13 Jbeta primers). The data were produced by immunoSEQ multiplex PCR, yet TCRdb's version contains in-frame clones alone and is incomplete. The data contain 150,000 to 200,000 clones, 60% to 80% of them singletons. The sample was PBMCs. Receptors originate from a man aged 40-49 years in good health and CMV-seronegative.

The rearrangement links TRBV4-1 to TRBJ2-2; D not resolved. From germline, CDR1 is MGHRA and CDR2 YSYEKL. V lost 2 bases and J 0 bases, leaving 10 bases between the germline ends. CDR3 length: 16 residues. DNA of the CDR3: TGCGCCAGCAGCCAAAACACAAATTCGAACACCGGGGAGCTGTTTTTT. This translates into CASSQNTNSNTGELFF.

The chain joins TRBV30 to TRBJ1-5; 8 nucleotides align to TRBD1. V was pared by 4 bases and J by 3 bases, with 2 bases of the junction left unmatched. The CDR3 consists of 13 residues. Germline V CDR1 and CDR2: GTSNPN, SVGIG (reference sequence). The DNA of the CDR3 is TGTGCCTGGACAGGGGGCCTCAATCAGCCCCAGCATTTT. It is translated as CAWTGGLNQPQHF.

The gene calls are TRBV11-2 and TRBJ2-7; 10 nucleotides match TRBD2. The length of the CDR3 is 16 residues. Losses at the gene ends were 4 bases for V and 5 bases for J; bases not matched to a gene: 11. The germline CDR1 and CDR2 sequences are SGHAT and FQNNGV. CDR3 sequence: CASSSSSGRAGNEQYF. The CDR3 region has the DNA TGTGCCAGCAGCTCTTCGAGCGGGAGGGCCGGGAACGAGCAGTACTTC.

V is TRBV18 and J is TRBJ1-5; D is ambiguous. V shed 3 bases and J shed 3 bases, with 9 bases lying between them. This CDR3 is built from 14 residues. The germline V gene encodes CDR1 KGHSH and CDR2 LQKENI. The CDR3 sequence is CASSPYGDNQPQHF. The CDR3 DNA follows: TGTGCCAGCTCACCCTACGGGGACAATCAGCCCCAGCATTTT.

V gene TRBV6-4 combines with J gene TRBJ2-3, with TRBD2 matching over 13 bases. This CDR3 contains 15 residues. The ends lost 4 bases at V and 10 bases at J; junction bases unmatched: 8. From germline, CDR1 is MRHNA and CDR2 SNTAGT. Written as DNA, the CDR3 is TGTGCCAGCAGTGGGACTAGCGGGGGCGCACAACCGCAGTATTTT. Protein sequence: CASSGTSGGAQPQYF.

The chain joins TRBV19 to TRBJ2-5; 12 nucleotides agree with TRBD2. This CDR3 comprises 16 residues. Germline V lookup: CDR1 LNHDA, CDR2 SQIVND (reference sequence). Unmatched junction bases numbered 5, after V lost 4 bases and J lost 2 bases. Here the CDR3 DNA reads TGTGCCAGTAGTACCCGACTAGCGGGGGTTCAAGAGACCCAGTACTTC. Its protein product is CASSTRLAGVQETQYF.

This rearrangement joins TRBV27 to TRBJ2-7; weak D call: TRBD2 (5 bases). The V gene's germline CDR1 is MNHEY and CDR2 SMNVEV (reference sequence). V shed 9 bases and J shed 5 bases, with 14 bases lying between them. The CDR3 is 12 amino acids. CDR3 sequence: CARGWESHEQYF. In DNA form, the CDR3 reads TGTGCCAGGGGGTGGGAGAGCCACGAGCAGTACTTC.

The chain recombines TRBV7-2 with TRBJ2-7; 10 nucleotides match TRBD2. This CDR3 has 15 amino acids. Germline CDR1 is SGHTA and CDR2 is FQGNSA. Trimming at V came to 2 bases and at J to 2 bases, leaving 3 bases not matched to a gene. CDR3 loop: CASSLSTSGPYEQYF. As DNA, the CDR3 is TGTGCCAGCAGCTTATCGACTAGCGGGCCCTACGAGCAGTACTTC. Together with reference TRBV7-2 and TRBJ2-7, the CDR3 gives the full variable domain: GAGVSQSPSNKVTEKGKDVELRCDPISGHTALYWYRQSLGQGLEFLIYFQGNSAPDKSGLPSDRFSAERTGGSVSTLTIQRTQQEDSAVYLCASSLSTSGPYEQYFGPGTRLTVT.

This clone was found a few times. J is TRBJ2-7 and V is TRBV7-3; the match to TRBD2 covers 13 bases. V was pared by 3 bases and J by 7 bases, with 0 bases of the junction left unmatched. The germline V gene has CDR1 SGHTA and CDR2 FQGTGA. The CDR3 has 13 residues. CDR3 bases: TGTGCCAGCAGCTTGACTAGCGGGAGGGAGCAGTACTTC. It yields the protein CASSLTSGREQYF. Based on the CDR3 plus reference TRBV7-3 and TRBJ2-7, the full variable domain is GAGVSQTPSNKVTEKGKYVELRCDPISGHTALYWYRQSLGQGPEFLIYFQGTGAADDSGLPNDRFFAVRPEGSVSTLKIQRTERGDSAVYLCASSLTSGREQYFGPGTRLTVT.

The J gene is TRBJ2-1, the V gene TRBV6-6, with 8 bases matching TRBD1. Trimming removed 6 bases from V and 10 bases from J; junction bases left unmatched: 11. The CDR3 runs to 14 residues. CDR1 is MNHNY, CDR2 SVGAGI, per germline (reference sequence). The CDR3 loop reads CASRDGQGSSEQFF. The DNA of the CDR3 is TGTGCCAGCAGGGATGGACAGGGATCAAGCGAGCAGTTCTTC.

The V and J genes are TRBV19 and TRBJ2-3; 8 bases map to TRBD1. This CDR3 is built from 16 residues. V was clipped by 10 bases and J by 2 bases; unmatched bases: 14. CDR1 LNHDA and CDR2 SQIVND come from the germline V gene (reference sequence). In DNA form, the CDR3 reads TGTGCCACCCAGAGACAGGGGATAGGCCTCACAGATACGCAGTATTTT. Translated, it gives CATQRQGIGLTDTQYF.

In its sample, this clone was seen once. The chain combines TRBV28 with TRBJ2-5, with TRBD2 matching over 7 bases. Germline loops: CDR1 MDHEN, CDR2 SYDVKM. This CDR3 has 15 residues. V dropped 8 bases and J dropped 5; count of bases not matched to a gene: 14. As DNA, the CDR3 is TGTGCCAGCCTCTCTCCAGGACTAGGGGAGGAGACCCAGTACTTC. It translates to CASLSPGLGEETQYF.

The chain joins TRBV6-1 to TRBJ1-2; D is ambiguous. The V and J ends lost 6 bases and 3 bases respectively, with 5 bases between them. This CDR3 region has 11 residues. CDR1 and CDR2 (germline): MNHNS, SASEGT. The CDR3 DNA reads TGTGCCAGCAGGAGGGACTATGGCTACACCTTC. Protein sequence: CASRRDYGYTF.

This chain links TRBV11-2 with TRBJ1-1; D possibly corresponds to TRBD1 (6 bases). V lost 6 bases, J lost 5 bases, and 13 bases lay in between. Germline loops: CDR1 SGHAT, CDR2 FQNNGV. CDR3 size: 13 residues. CDR3 protein: CASRSGVWTEAFF. The CDR3 DNA follows: TGTGCCAGCAGGTCAGGGGTGTGGACTGAAGCTTTCTTT.

The chain uses TRBV19 and TRBJ2-2; 8 nucleotides agree with TRBD2. The CDR3 totals 14 residues. Germline-derived CDR1 and CDR2 are LNHDA and SQIVND (reference sequence). J gave up 5 bases and V 8 bases, and 7 bases lay outside the gene matches. The CDR3 spells CASAAGGRTGELFF. CDR3 bases: TGTGCCAGTGCGGCGGGAGGACGAACCGGGGAGCTGTTTTTT. Filled out from reference TRBV19 and TRBJ2-2, the complete variable domain reads DGGITQSPKYLFRKEGQNVTLSCEQNLNHDAMYWYRQDPGQGLRLIYYSQIVNDFQKGDIAEGYSVSREKKESFPLTVTSAQKNPTAFYLCASAAGGRTGELFFGEGSRLTVL.

V usage is TRBV5-4 and J usage is TRBJ2-1; D unclear. The V gene lost 1 base and the J gene lost 7 bases, with 15 bases spanning the gap. Germline CDR1 SGHNT, CDR2 YYREEE (reference sequence). The CDR3 totals 15 residues. The CDR3 region is CASSLTILPRNEQFF. As DNA, the CDR3 is TGTGCCAGCAGCTTGACCATACTTCCTAGGAATGAGCAGTTCTTC.

This clone was counted only a few times. This chain joins TRBV7-2 and TRBJ1-4; a possible D gene is TRBD1 (5 bases). Germline values: CDR1 SGHTA, CDR2 FQGNSA. The CDR3 is made up of 14 amino acids. Trimming took 3 bases from V and 8 from J, leaving 13 bases between them. In DNA, the CDR3 is TGTGCCAGCAGCTTTCAGGGAGGGGAGGAAAAACTGTTTTTT. It translates to CASSFQGGEEKLFF.

This clone was found once. V is TRBV7-8 and J is TRBJ2-2; D is undetermined. The V and J ends lost 2 bases and 2 bases respectively, with 6 bases between them. Germline loops: CDR1 SGHVS, CDR2 FQNEAQ. This CDR3 contains 14 residues. Here the CDR3 reads CASSLRQNTGELFF. For the CDR3, the DNA is TGTGCCAGCAGCTTACGACAAAACACCGGGGAGCTGTTTTTT.

This sequence joins TRBV5-6 and TRBJ1-4; D is ambiguous. CDR1 is SGHDT, CDR2 YYEEEE, per germline. The germline V and J ends were trimmed by 4 bases and 4 bases, with 14 bases remaining between them. CDR3 length: 15 amino acids. CDR3 region: CASSAGPRGNEKLFF. CDR3 bases: TGTGCCAGCAGCGCTGGGCCCCGGGGTAATGAAAAACTGTTTTTT.

This rearrangement joins TRBV18 to TRBJ1-5, with TRBD1 identical over 7 bases. The CDR3 length is 14 residues. The trim removed 3 bases at V and 5 bases at J, leaving 4 bases unmatched. Germline lookup yields CDR1 KGHSH and CDR2 LQKENI. CDR3 in DNA: TGTGCCAGCTCACCGTTCAGGGGGGATCAGCCCCAGCATTTT. Protein product: CASSPFRGDQPQHF.

The sample holds a few counts of this clone. The V and J genes are TRBV27 and TRBJ2-2, with 10 bases aligning to TRBD2. V shed 8 bases and J 9 bases; nucleotides not matched to a gene: 12. Per germline, CDR1 MNHEY and CDR2 SMNVEV (reference sequence). There are 15 residues in the CDR3. CDR3 sequence reads: CASGTSGRGFRELFF. CDR3 bases: TGTGCCAGCGGAACGAGCGGGAGGGGGTTCAGGGAGCTGTTTTTT.

In its sample, this clone was seen once. The V call is TRBV18, the J call TRBJ2-7; 7 positions match TRBD1. The CDR3 consists of 15 residues. V was clipped by 8 bases and J by 4 bases; unmatched bases: 14. Germline V gene lookup returns CDR1 KGHSH and CDR2 LQKENI. The CDR3 DNA sequence: TGTGCCAGCACTCCAAGACAGGGACCCGCGTACGAGCAGTACTTC. Translated: CASTPRQGPAYEQYF.